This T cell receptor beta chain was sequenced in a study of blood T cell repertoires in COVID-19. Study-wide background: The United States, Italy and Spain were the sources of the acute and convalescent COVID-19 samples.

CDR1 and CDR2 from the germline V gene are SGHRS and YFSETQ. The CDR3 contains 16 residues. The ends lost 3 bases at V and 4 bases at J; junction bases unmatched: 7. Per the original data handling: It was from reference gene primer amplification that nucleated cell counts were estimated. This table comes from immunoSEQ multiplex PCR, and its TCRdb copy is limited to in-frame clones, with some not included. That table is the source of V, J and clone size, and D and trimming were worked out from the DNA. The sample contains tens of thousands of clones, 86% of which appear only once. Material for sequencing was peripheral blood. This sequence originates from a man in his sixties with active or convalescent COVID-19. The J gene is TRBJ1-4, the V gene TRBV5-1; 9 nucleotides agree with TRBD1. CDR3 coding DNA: TGCGCCAGCAGCTCCGGGACAGGGTATGATAATGAAAAACTGTTTTTT. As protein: CASSSGTGYDNEKLFF.